This T cell receptor (beta chain) was recorded in a study of T cell repertoires in cytomegalovirus infection. Study in general: The public TCR beta signatures pointed to both CMV infection and matching HLA type. Study outcomes and limitations: Dominant in the ex vivo response were TCR beta clonotypes restricted by HLA-C and specific for CMV.

Germline CDR1 reads SGHTA; CDR2 reads FQGNSA. Trimming cost V 5 bases and J 1 base; bases outside gene matches: 9. The CDR3 is 17 amino acids. TCRdb analysed the reads with MiXCR anew, one entry per CDR3 protein. The profile covers roughly 320,000 distinct CDR3 sequences, with more than 8% appearing a single time and approximately 4.5% taken by the ten largest. This clonotype was observed many times. What it binds is unknown. The sample was PBMCs. This receptor was identified in a human donor in good health (CMV status not recorded). Some clones in this sample may be carry-over from other donors' samples. The rearrangement joins TRBV7-2 to TRBJ2-3, with 10 bases fitting TRBD1. CDR3 protein: CASSRRTGTGGTDTQYF. The CDR3, as DNA: TGTGCCAGCAGCCGAAGGACCGGGACAGGGGGCACAGATACGCAGTATTTT.